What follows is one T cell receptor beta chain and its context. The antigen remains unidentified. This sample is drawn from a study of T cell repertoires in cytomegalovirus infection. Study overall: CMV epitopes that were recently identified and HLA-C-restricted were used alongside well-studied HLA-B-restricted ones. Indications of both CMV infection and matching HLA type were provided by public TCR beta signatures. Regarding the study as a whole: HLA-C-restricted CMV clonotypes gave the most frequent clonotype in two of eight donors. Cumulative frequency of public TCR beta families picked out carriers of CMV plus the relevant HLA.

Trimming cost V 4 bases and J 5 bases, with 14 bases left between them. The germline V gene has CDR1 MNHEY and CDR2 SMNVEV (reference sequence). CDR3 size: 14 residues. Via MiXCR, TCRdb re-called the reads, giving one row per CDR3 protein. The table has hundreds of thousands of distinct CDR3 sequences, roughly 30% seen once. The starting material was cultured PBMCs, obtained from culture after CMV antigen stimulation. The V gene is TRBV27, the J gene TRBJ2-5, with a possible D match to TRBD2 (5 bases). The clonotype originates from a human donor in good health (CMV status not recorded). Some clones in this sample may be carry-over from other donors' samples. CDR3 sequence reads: CASSSVGDGETQYF. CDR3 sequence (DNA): TGTGCCAGCAGTTCGGTGGGAGACGGGGAGACCCAGTACTTC.